These 2 T cell receptor beta chains came from one sample sequenced in a study of T cell responses to AZD1222 COVID-19 vaccine. Measured with immunoSEQ multiplex PCR; TCRdb has only the in-frame clones, and not every one. The listing records about 140,000 clones. The sequencing input was peripheral blood. The receptors derive from an adult in good health.

The chain uses TRBV21-1 and TRBJ2-3; TRBD1 is the table's D call, not checked against the DNA. TRBV21-1 constitutes a pseudogene. This CDR3 spans 19 amino acids. The CDR3 nucleotides read TGTGCCAGCAGCAAAGTCATAATTAGCGGGACAGGGGGCACAGATACGCAGTATTTT. It specifies CASSKVIISGTGGTDTQYF.

CDR3 in DNA: TGTGCCTGGAGTGTAGGACAGGGGGCCACTGGCTACACCTTC. The encoded protein is CAWSVGQGATGYTF. V usage is TRBV30 and J usage is TRBJ1-2; TRBD1 matches 11 bases. With 0 bases clipped from V and 7 bases from J, the junction kept 4 bases outside the gene matches. The CDR3 length is 14 residues. CDR1 and CDR2 from the germline V gene are GTSNPN and SVGIG (reference sequence).